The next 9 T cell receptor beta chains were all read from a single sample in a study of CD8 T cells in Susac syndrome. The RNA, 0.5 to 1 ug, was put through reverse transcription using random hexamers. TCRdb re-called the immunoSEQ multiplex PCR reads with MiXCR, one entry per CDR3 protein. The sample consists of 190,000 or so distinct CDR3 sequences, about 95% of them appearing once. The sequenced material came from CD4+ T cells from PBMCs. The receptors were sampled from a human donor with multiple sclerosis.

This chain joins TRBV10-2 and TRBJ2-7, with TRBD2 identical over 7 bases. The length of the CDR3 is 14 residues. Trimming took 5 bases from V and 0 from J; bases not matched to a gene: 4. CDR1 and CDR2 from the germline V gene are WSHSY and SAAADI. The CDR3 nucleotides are TGCGCCAGCAGTAGCAGCGGGGACTCCTACGAGCAGTACTTC. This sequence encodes CASSSSGDSYEQYF.

In nucleotides, the CDR3 is TGCAGCGTTGCAGGGGGCGCGGGTCAGCCCCAGCATTTT. It encodes CSVAGGAGQPQHF. The chain is built from TRBV29-1 and TRBJ1-5; 8 bases are shared with TRBD1. The CDR3 spans 13 residues. Germline assignment: CDR1 SQVTM and CDR2 ANQGSEA. V trimming: 4 bases; J trimming: 6 bases; junction bases outside the gene matches: 5. Drawing the rest from reference TRBV29-1 and TRBJ1-5, the complete variable domain is SAVISQKPSRDICQRGTSLTIQCQVDSQVTMMFWYRQQPGQSLTLIATANQGSEATYESGFVIDKFPISRPNLTFSTLTVSNMSPEDSSIYLCSVAGGAGQPQHFGDGTRLSIL.

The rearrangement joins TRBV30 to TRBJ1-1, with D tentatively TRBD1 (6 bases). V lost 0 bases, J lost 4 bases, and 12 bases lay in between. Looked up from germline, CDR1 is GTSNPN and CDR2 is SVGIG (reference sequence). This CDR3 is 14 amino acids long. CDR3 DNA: TGTGCCTGGAGTGTACTCCAGGGGATCACTGAAGCTTTCTTT. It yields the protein CAWSVLQGITEAFF.

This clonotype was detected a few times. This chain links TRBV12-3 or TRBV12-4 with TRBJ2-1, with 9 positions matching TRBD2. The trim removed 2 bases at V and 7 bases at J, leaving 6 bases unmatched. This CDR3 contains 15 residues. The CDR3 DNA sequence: TGTGCCAGCAGTTTACTGGCGGGGGGGCCAAATGAGCAGTTCTTC. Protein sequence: CASSLLAGGPNEQFF.

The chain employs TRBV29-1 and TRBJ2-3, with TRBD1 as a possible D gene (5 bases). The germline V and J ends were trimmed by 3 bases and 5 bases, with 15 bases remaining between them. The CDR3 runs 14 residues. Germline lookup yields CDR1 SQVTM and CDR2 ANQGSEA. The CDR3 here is CSVEAGNWLDTQYF. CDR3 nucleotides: TGCAGCGTTGAGGCAGGGAATTGGTTAGATACGCAGTATTTT.

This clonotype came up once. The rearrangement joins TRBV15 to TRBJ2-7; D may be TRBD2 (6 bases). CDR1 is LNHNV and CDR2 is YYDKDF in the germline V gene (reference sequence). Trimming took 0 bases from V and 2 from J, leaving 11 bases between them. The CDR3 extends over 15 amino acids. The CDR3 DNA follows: TGTGCCACCAGCAGAGATCGCGGGGCCACCTACGAGCAGTACTTC. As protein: CATSRDRGATYEQYF.

The CDR3 nucleotides read TGCAGTGCTTACGGGGGGGATACGCAGTATTTT. It encodes CSAYGGDTQYF. The chain carries TRBV20-1 and TRBJ2-3; 7 bases match TRBD2. Germline trimming cut 5 bases from V and 6 bases from J; bases unmatched to any gene: 2. CDR3 length: 11 amino acids. Germline CDR1 reads DFQATT; CDR2 reads SNEGSKA (reference sequence).

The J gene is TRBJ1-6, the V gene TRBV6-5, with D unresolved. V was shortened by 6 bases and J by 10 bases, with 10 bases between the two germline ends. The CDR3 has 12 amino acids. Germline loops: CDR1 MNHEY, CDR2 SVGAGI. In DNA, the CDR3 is TGTGCCAGCAGGCTGAGGTTGTCACCCCTCCACTTT. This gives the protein CASRLRLSPLHF.

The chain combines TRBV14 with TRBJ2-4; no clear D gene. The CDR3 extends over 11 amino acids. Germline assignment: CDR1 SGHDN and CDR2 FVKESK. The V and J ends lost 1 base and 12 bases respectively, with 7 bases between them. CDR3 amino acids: CASSQGTTQYF. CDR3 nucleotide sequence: TGTGCCAGCAGCCAAGGAACAACTCAGTACTTC.